Listed here is a single T cell receptor (beta chain). This clonotype was detected many times. The antigen this receptor binds is unknown. Base qualities are not at hand, and no much larger clone is one base apart. This sample was taken from a study of neurological immune-mediated disorders (dated by TCRdb to the late 2010s). Context from the whole study: Among the approximately 35 multiple sclerosis patients, relapsing-remitting MS accounted for about 31 and secondary progressive MS accounted for 3. Peripheral blood TCR-beta repertoires from patients with HTLV-I-associated myelopathy (HAM/TSP), patients with multiple sclerosis, and healthy controls were compared in the study using UMI-based sequencing. Longitudinal samples, technical triplicates and paired sorted CD4+ and CD8+ T-cell subsets, alongside PBMC samples, were included among the approximately 110 TCR-beta libraries. The cohort was made up of 65 to 75 subjects, consisting of about 15 HAM/TSP patients, around 35 multiple sclerosis patients and some 20 healthy controls. The paper's findings and limits, for the study overall: In a phylogenetic analysis, the repertoires of 18 out of 34 MS patients fell into a single cluster of related CDR3 sequences, pointing to a possible signature at the repertoire level. TCR clonal expansion was highest in HAM/TSP patients and lowest in MS patients, with MS patients falling below even healthy controls. Expanded clones from different subjects shared no identical CDR3 amino acid sequences, which suggests that TCR-beta repertoires were private in all groups. No clinical or MRI features were associated with the MS cluster, and the authors said that larger cohorts are needed.

cDNA was synthesized by template-switch 5'RACE using a primer with a 10-nucleotide random unique molecular identifier that tagged each TCR transcript. Over 200 million TCR-beta sequences, covering 15-18 subjects, were produced in each sequencing run. The RNeasy kit was used to extract total RNA. TCR-beta VDJ regions were amplified with primers for the TCR constant region and the 5'RACE anchor, using the KAPA Real-time Library Amplification kit. Sample indexes and Illumina adaptors were added in a first PCR, after which library yield was increased in a second PCR. The roughly 650 bp TCR product was size-selected on a 2% E-gel SizeSelection system after Ampure bead purification. Before pooling, library quality was checked on a Bioanalyzer, concentration was measured with Qubit, and libraries were quantified with the Kapa Library Quantification kit. Libraries were sequenced paired-end 2 x 150 bp on an Illumina HiSeq 2500. To increase sequence diversity, roughly 24-31% phiX was spiked into each library pool. The authors' analysis ran thus. Quality-filtered reads were processed with the UMI-based MiGEC pipeline, and over 85% of raw TCR sequences were removed by the MiGEC pipeline during error correction. VDJ genes were aligned to IMGT germline references, and each clonotype was defined by a unique CDR3 amino acid sequence together with V-J genes. Clonal expansion, Shannon diversity, and CDR3 relatedness (CalcPairwiseDistances, ClusterSamples) were evaluated with VDJtools, and phylogenetic trees were built with CLCbio workbench. Clones with at least 8 unique UMIs were defined as expanded, with this threshold being based on coefficient-of-variation modelling across technical triplicates. The public reads were reprocessed in TCRdb via fastp at Q25 and MiXCR, keeping in-frame beta chains. Rows are combined by CDR3 protein, so each entry shows the most common genes and DNA. V and J calls and clone size were set by TCRdb, not the authors. Present in this sample are approximately 70,000 distinct CDR3 sequences, approximately 5% of which were seen just once. The biggest ten clones account for 2.2% of the sample.

The CDR3 has 9 amino acids, counting the end cysteine and phenylalanine. Only CDR3 DNA is held: 27 bases, read in frame from base 1. CDR1 and CDR2 are drawn from the germline V gene: ENHRY, SYGVKD. For unsorted PBMC libraries, 2 million PBMCs were used after storage in RNAlater at -80 degrees C until RNA extraction. Multiple sclerosis patients were enrolled in a US clinical protocol evaluating disease progression by magnetic resonance imaging. Peripheral blood was subjected to Ficoll-Hypaque density gradient centrifugation to isolate PBMCs, which were then cryopreserved in liquid nitrogen. The chain joins TRBV10-3 to TRBJ2-1, with the D gene too uncertain to name. Sequenced input: PBMCs. The clonotype comes from a woman between 65 and 79 years old with multiple sclerosis. The bases are TGTCGAATCTACAATGAGCAGTTCTTC. Translated, it reads CRIYNEQFF.